The rows below give T cell receptor beta chains drawn from one sample of a study of shared clonotypes between healthy human individuals. The repertoire was sequenced with immunoSEQ multiplex PCR; TCRdb's copy has only in-frame clones and lacks some. The sample shows 650,000 to 800,000 clones, roughly 72% of them seen only once. The sequencing input was memory CD4+ T cells sorted from blood. The receptor source for this set is a woman younger than 45 in good health. Both conserved end residues are part of each CDR3. The D gene is left open where the match is weak. Where a row states a size, it is once, few, many or the class of an expanded clone; other rows omit it.

V	J	D	size	DNA	CDR3
TRBV7-2	TRBJ1-2	.	.	TGTGCCAGCAGCTTCGGAGGGCGAGCCTATGGCTACACCTTC	CASSFGGRAYGYTF
TRBV19	TRBJ2-2	.	.	TGTGCCACCGCCGGGAGTGCGGTCTTCCGGGGTGGTACCGGGGAGCTGTTTTTT	CATAGSAVFRGGTGELFF
TRBV30	TRBJ1-6	.	.	TGTGCCTGGAGTGTACGAGGGGATCGTTCACCCCTCCACTTT	CAWSVRGDRSPLHF
TRBV2	TRBJ2-2	TRBD1	few	TGTGCCAGCAGTGGTGAAGGGACAGGGGTGGAGGAGCTGTTTTTT	CASSGEGTGVEELFF
TRBV14	TRBJ2-3	.	.	TGTGCCAGCAGCCCAAGCGATGGGGCAGATACGCAGTATTTT	CASSPSDGADTQYF
TRBV5-1	TRBJ2-3	TRBD2	few	TGCGCCAGCAGCGGGGGACTAGACTCAGATACGCAGTATTTT	CASSGGLDSDTQYF
TRBV29-1	TRBJ2-2	.	.	TGCAGCGTTGGGCAGCCAACAGGGACCGGGGAGCTGTTTTTT	CSVGQPTGTGELFF
TRBV6-5	TRBJ1-3	.	.	TGTGCCAGCAGTTACTCACTAGAGGGGAAGGGAAACACCATATATTTT	CASSYSLEGKGNTIYF
TRBV25-1	TRBJ2-1	.	.	TGTGCCAGCAGTGCTCTACCGGAGCGGGCGGCCTTCGGCAATGAGCAGTTCTTC	CASSALPERAAFGNEQFF
TRBV4-2	TRBJ2-1	.	.	TGTGCCAGCAGCCAAGAAGGGGCTAGCGCGTCGAATGAGCAGTTCTTC	CASSQEGASASNEQFF
TRBV29-1	TRBJ2-7	TRBD1	.	TGCAGCGTTGGAACAGGGGGCGACGAGCAGTACTTC	CSVGTGGDEQYF